This T cell receptor beta chain is from a study of blood T cell repertoires in COVID-19. Study-level background: The samples span acute and convalescent COVID-19 from the United States, Italy and Spain. T cells, B-cell-depleted T cells, or PBMCs provided the cDNA or gDNA that served as material.

Original processing methods: Quantification of nucleated cells was approximated via reference gene primer amplification. Sequencing used immunoSEQ multiplex PCR; TCRdb keeps in-frame clones, though not all of them. V and J calls and clone size are those listed in that table; D and trimming were worked out from the DNA. Found here are roughly 180,000 clones, more than 70% of them singletons; the top ten hold roughly 8.2%. The CDR3 is made up of 11 amino acids. Trimming took off 7 bases at V and 5 bases at J, with 8 bases between the two ends. Germline V CDR1 and CDR2: MRHNA, SNTAGT. The sample comprised peripheral blood. The sequence derives from an older woman with acute or convalescent COVID-19. V is TRBV6-4 and J is TRBJ1-2, with D maybe TRBD1 (5 bases). The CDR3 loop is CASTTEYGYTF. The CDR3 DNA follows: TGTGCCAGCACGACAGAGTATGGCTACACCTTC.